This T cell receptor beta chain was sequenced in a study of blood T cell repertoires in COVID-19. Study information: Sample material is recorded as cDNA or gDNA derived from T cells, B-cell-depleted T cells, or PBMCs.

The CDR3 sequence is 14 residues long. The germline V and J ends were trimmed by 0 bases and 6 bases, with 12 bases remaining between them. Germline V lookup: CDR1 KGHSH, CDR2 LQKENI. Original data processing: Scientists estimated how many nucleated cells there were by amplifying reference gene primers. Here immunoSEQ multiplex PCR was the method, and the copy in TCRdb shows in-frame clones only, minus some. For V, J and clone size, that table is used; D and trimming come from the DNA. There are under 150,000 clones in the sample; 85% to 90% occur only once, and around 3.3% lies in the top ten. The receptor was derived from a woman aged 55-69 years with active COVID-19. The V call is TRBV18, the J call TRBJ2-7; the D gene is possibly TRBD2 (5 bases). Material: peripheral blood. In DNA, the CDR3 is TGTGCCAGCTCACCACCGGCTAGCTCCGTCGAGCAGTACTTC. Its protein product is CASSPPASSVEQYF.